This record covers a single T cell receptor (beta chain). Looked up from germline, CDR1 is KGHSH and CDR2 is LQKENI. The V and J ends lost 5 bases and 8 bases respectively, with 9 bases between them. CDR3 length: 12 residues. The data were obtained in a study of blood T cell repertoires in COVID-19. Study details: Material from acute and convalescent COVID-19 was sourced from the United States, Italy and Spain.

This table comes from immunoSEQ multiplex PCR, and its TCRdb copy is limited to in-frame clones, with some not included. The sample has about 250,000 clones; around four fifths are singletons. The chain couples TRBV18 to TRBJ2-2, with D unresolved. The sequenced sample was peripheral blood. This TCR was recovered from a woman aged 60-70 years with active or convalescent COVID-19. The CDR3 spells CASSILAGELFF. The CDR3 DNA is TGTGCCAGCTCAATACTCGCGGGGGAGCTGTTTTTT. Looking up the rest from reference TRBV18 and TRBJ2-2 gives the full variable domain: NAGVMQNPRHLVRRRGQEARLRCSPMKGHSHVYWYRQLPEEGLKFMVYLQKENIIDESGMPKERFSAEFPKEGPSILRIQQVVRGDSAAYFCASSILAGELFFGEGSRLTVL.